The T cell receptor beta chain under discussion was sequenced for a study of blood T cell repertoires in COVID-19. Background on the study: Some COVID-19 samples were acute and others convalescent; all came from the United States, Italy and Spain. In each case, the material was cDNA or gDNA derived from T cells, B-cell-depleted T cells, or PBMCs.

Germline assignment: CDR1 LNHDA and CDR2 SQIVND (reference sequence). This CDR3 region has 11 residues. V was shortened by 10 bases and J by 6 bases, with 12 bases between the two germline ends. In the authors' workflow: Amplifying reference gene primers gave estimates of nucleated cell counts. The table came from immunoSEQ multiplex PCR; TCRdb's copy has only in-frame clones and leaves some out. V and J calls and clone size are given by that table; D and trimming were obtained from the DNA. The table records more than 100,000 clones, roughly 80% of them present only once. The source material was peripheral blood. The V call is TRBV19, the J call TRBJ1-1, with D perhaps matching TRBD1 (5 bases). The sequence was collected from a human donor in a cohort sampled during active COVID-19. CDR3: CATTGGAEAFF. The DNA of the CDR3 is TGTGCCACCACGGGGGGGGCTGAAGCTTTCTTT.